This TCR beta chain was sequenced during a study of OX40 agonist ivuxolimab in advanced cancers. Profiling relied on immunoSEQ multiplex PCR, and the TCRdb table lists in-frame clones only, not all of them. The sample has 80,000 to 100,000 clones, 80% to 90% seen once. Germline CDR1 SGHRS, CDR2 YFSETQ. V gave up 2 bases and J gave up 8 bases, with 14 bases separating them. This CDR3 has 15 amino acids. On this clone: What it recognizes is unknown.

The timepoints at which blood was sampled were baseline, cycle 4 day 1, and cycle 7 day 1. Study outcomes and limitations: Both CD4+ and CD8+ T cell populations in blood had undergone clonal expansion by week 6 at 0.1 to 3.0 mg/kg. Patients who responded partially at 0.1-3.0 mg/kg showed clonal expansion ranking among the lowest.

J is TRBJ1-6 and V is TRBV5-1; possible D gene TRBD1, 5 bases. The specimen was CD4+ or CD8+ T cells sorted from blood, collected in a trial of the OX40 agonist ivuxolimab. This receptor was identified in an adult with an advanced solid tumor such as melanoma, head and neck, liver or kidney cancer. CDR3 in amino acids: CASSFSQGRDSPLHF. The CDR3 DNA sequence: TGCGCCAGCAGCTTCAGTCAGGGAAGAGATTCACCCCTCCACTTT.